The following is a T cell receptor (beta chain) sequence with its context. This sample was included in a study of shared clonotypes between healthy human individuals. It was CD45RO-negative cells, positively selected for CCR7, that made up naive CD8 cells, with terminally differentiated effector memory CD45RA+ cells excluded. The CDR3 length is 13 residues. Germline V gene lookup returns CDR1 SGHRS and CDR2 YFSETQ. With 3 bases removed from V and 0 bases from J, the gap between germline ends came to 6 bases. Profiling relied on immunoSEQ multiplex PCR, and the TCRdb table lists in-frame clones only, not all of them. The table has roughly 2.1 million clones, roughly 91% seen once; the top ten hold around 1.7%.

This TCR was sampled from a man aged 18 to 29 in good health. Some clones in this sample may be carry-over from other donors' samples. The chain uses TRBV5-1 and TRBJ1-2; D not certain. Sequencing was done on a sample of naive CD8+ T cells from PBMCs. CDR3 sequence: CASSYGANYGYTF. The CDR3 nucleotides are TGCGCCAGCAGCTACGGAGCTAACTATGGCTACACCTTC.